This is a list of T cell receptor beta chains from one sample in a study of blood T cell repertoires in COVID-19. Sequenced by immunoSEQ multiplex PCR; TCRdb stores in-frame clones only, minus some. This table has about 190,000 clones, about 91% appearing once. Sequenced: peripheral blood. These receptors came from a woman aged 25 to 39 with acute or convalescent COVID-19. Each CDR3 is given without its conserved first and last residue. D genes are given only for firm matches. Rows may omit the clone size; those that give it use once, few, many or a size class.

v_gene	d_gene	j_gene	abundance	len	CDR3aa
TRBV11-2	TRBD1	TRBJ1-2	NA	10	ASRAGTDGYT
TRBV6-2/TRBV6-3	NA	TRBJ2-7	once	13	ASSSTGNGLYEQY
TRBV28	NA	TRBJ1-4	NA	10	ASRLGRGFMF
TRBV19	TRBD1	TRBJ1-2	NA	11	ASIGGSNYGYT
TRBV27	NA	TRBJ2-3	NA	11	ASRDTSTDTQY
TRBV5-5	NA	TRBJ1-2	NA	12	ASIPTGNGGGYT
TRBV15	NA	TRBJ2-5	NA	11	ASGGGTWGTQY
TRBV18	NA	TRBJ2-3	NA	12	ASSPNILTDTQY
TRBV7-9	TRBD2	TRBJ2-3	NA	15	ASGIGRTSPSPDTQY
TRBV28	NA	TRBJ1-2	few	12	ASSRGRSFYGYT
TRBV7-9	NA	TRBJ2-2	NA	11	ASSETGSRELF
TRBV5-1	NA	TRBJ2-7	NA	11	ASSLMTDQEQY
TRBV3-1/TRBV3-2	TRBD1	TRBJ1-2	NA	12	ASGFRGSNYGYT
TRBV12-3/TRBV12-4	NA	TRBJ1-5	NA	11	ASSWGERQPQH
TRBV25-1	NA	TRBJ1-3	NA	12	ASTTGKEGNTIY
TRBV19	TRBD1	TRBJ2-7	NA	14	ASSTRDRDGVYEQY
TRBV28	NA	TRBJ1-3	NA	11	ASSSGSGNTIY
TRBV14	NA	TRBJ1-5	NA	11	ASSASRNGPQH
TRBV28	NA	TRBJ2-2	NA	12	ASKLWETTGELF
TRBV5-1	TRBD2	TRBJ2-2	NA	13	ASSRTSGLGGELF
TRBV28	NA	TRBJ2-2	NA	14	ASSLTGFGDTGELF
TRBV28	NA	TRBJ2-1	once	12	ASSLLPEFNEQF
TRBV19	NA	TRBJ2-1	NA	12	ASSIMGVINEQF
TRBV4-1	TRBD2	TRBJ2-3	NA	17	ASSQTGTSGYTSTDTQY
TRBV4-1	NA	TRBJ1-2	NA	16	ASSQAHRATDTNYGYT
TRBV5-6	NA	TRBJ2-7	NA	11	ASSLRVTYEQY
TRBV7-8	TRBD2	TRBJ2-7	NA	12	ASSLTSVYYEQY
TRBV10-1	TRBD1	TRBJ1-5	NA	15	ASSELLTGQGGQPQH
TRBV24-1	NA	TRBJ1-1	NA	10	ATSDLSFRAF
TRBV6-1	NA	TRBJ1-4	NA	10	ASSEPYEKLF
TRBV2	NA	TRBJ2-1	few	14	ASSDIADNHYNEQF
TRBV4-2	TRBD2	TRBJ2-7	NA	12	ASSQGAGGGEQY
TRBV6-5	TRBD2	TRBJ2-7	NA	9	ASGLAYEQY
TRBV7-2	NA	TRBJ2-3	once	11	ASSPDADDTQY
TRBV9	TRBD2	TRBJ2-1	NA	13	ASSVEAGDINEQF
TRBV4-1	NA	TRBJ1-5	NA	13	ASSQELQVVQPQH
TRBV27	NA	TRBJ2-4	NA	11	ASSLQGRDIQY
TRBV7-2	TRBD1	TRBJ1-4	NA	13	ASSFTDRGLEKLF
TRBV24-1	NA	TRBJ2-1	few	14	ATSDPNGGTYNEQF
TRBV7-6	NA	TRBJ2-3	NA	16	ASSSRAQGRLGGDTQY
TRBV6-5	NA	TRBJ2-4	NA	11	ASWAGVGNIQY
TRBV5-6	NA	TRBJ2-1	NA	14	ASSLVGIMSYNEQF
TRBV29-1	TRBD1	TRBJ1-1	NA	13	SVGQGVGKDTEAF
TRBV5-1	NA	TRBJ2-5	NA	9	ASSLLETQY
TRBV30	TRBD2	TRBJ2-1	NA	12	AWSVVDGRSEQF
TRBV7-9	TRBD1	TRBJ2-6	NA	14	ASSRQGSAGANVLT
TRBV27	NA	TRBJ1-3	NA	11	ASRRTSGNTIY
TRBV30	NA	TRBJ1-4	NA	11	AWGPGLVEKLF
TRBV28	NA	TRBJ2-2	NA	14	ASSSFGTIGTGELF
TRBV29-1	TRBD1	TRBJ2-5	NA	11	SVVTGEGGAQY
TRBV28	NA	TRBJ1-2	NA	11	ASRLSRAYGYT
TRBV7-9	TRBD1	TRBJ1-1	few	11	ASRTGGRTEAF
TRBV28	TRBD2	TRBJ2-1	NA	11	ASSLLAGNEQF
TRBV7-9	TRBD1	TRBJ1-4	NA	13	ASSSRQGSNEKLF
TRBV7-9	NA	TRBJ1-2	NA	10	ASSLASYGYT
TRBV24-1	TRBD1	TRBJ1-5	NA	14	ATSDITGVWDQPQH
TRBV5-1	NA	TRBJ2-7	NA	9	ASSTGYEQY
TRBV28	NA	TRBJ1-1	once	10	ASSFPYTEAF